This TCR beta chain emerged from a study of CD8+CD57+ T cells in acquired aplastic anemia. The sequenced patients had an expansion of CD8+CD57+ cells seen by flow cytometry. Investigators profiled TCR beta VDJ and CDR3 from genomic DNA template. TCRdb processed the reads anew with MiXCR; each CDR3 protein has one entry. The data show more than 150,000 distinct CDR3 sequences, with 48% seen just once and approximately 13% held by the top ten. V shed 4 bases and J 4 bases; nucleotides not matched to a gene: 5. There are 14 residues in the CDR3. Germline-derived CDR1 and CDR2 are SNHLY and FYNNEI. Sequences were obtained from sorted CD4+, CD8+, or CD8+CD57+ T cells (not recorded which) from PBMCs. The chain has TRBV2 and TRBJ2-7; 9 nucleotides agree with TRBD2. The sequence derives from a human donor with aplastic anemia. The CDR3 loop is CASSARLAEYEQYF. DNA for the CDR3: TGTGCCAGCAGTGCGCGACTAGCGGAGTACGAGCAGTACTTC.